The T cell receptor beta chain described here comes from a study of post-analysis software for immune sequencing data. The overall study: Relapsing-remitting, secondary progressive and progressive-relapsing forms of multiple sclerosis all featured among disease courses.

This clonotype appeared a single time. No antigen is known for it. Libraries were made from TCR beta cDNA, and they carried unique molecular identifiers. T cells, roughly 0.95 to 10 million of them, yielded roughly 550,000 cDNA molecules. TCRdb ran MiXCR on the PCR reads and lists one entry per CDR3 protein. This repertoire shows hundreds of thousands of distinct CDR3 sequences, 44% found once; its top ten account for 1.5% to 2%. Study conclusions and caveats: Normalized Chao1 diversity was significantly reduced in patients versus controls. Those samples that were prepared in the same batch co-clustered strongly by F measure.

The sample comprised blood. The TCR originated in a girl aged 10-17 years with multiple sclerosis.

In DNA form, the CDR3 reads TGCAGCGTTGCGGGGGGGGCAGACTACAATGAGCAGTTCTTC. Encoded protein: CSVAGGADYNEQFF. This chain links TRBV29-1 with TRBJ2-1; 8 bases map to TRBD2. The V and J ends lost 4 bases and 3 bases, in that order; junction bases with no gene match: 5. The CDR3 extends over 14 amino acids. Germline CDR1 SQVTM, CDR2 ANQGSEA.